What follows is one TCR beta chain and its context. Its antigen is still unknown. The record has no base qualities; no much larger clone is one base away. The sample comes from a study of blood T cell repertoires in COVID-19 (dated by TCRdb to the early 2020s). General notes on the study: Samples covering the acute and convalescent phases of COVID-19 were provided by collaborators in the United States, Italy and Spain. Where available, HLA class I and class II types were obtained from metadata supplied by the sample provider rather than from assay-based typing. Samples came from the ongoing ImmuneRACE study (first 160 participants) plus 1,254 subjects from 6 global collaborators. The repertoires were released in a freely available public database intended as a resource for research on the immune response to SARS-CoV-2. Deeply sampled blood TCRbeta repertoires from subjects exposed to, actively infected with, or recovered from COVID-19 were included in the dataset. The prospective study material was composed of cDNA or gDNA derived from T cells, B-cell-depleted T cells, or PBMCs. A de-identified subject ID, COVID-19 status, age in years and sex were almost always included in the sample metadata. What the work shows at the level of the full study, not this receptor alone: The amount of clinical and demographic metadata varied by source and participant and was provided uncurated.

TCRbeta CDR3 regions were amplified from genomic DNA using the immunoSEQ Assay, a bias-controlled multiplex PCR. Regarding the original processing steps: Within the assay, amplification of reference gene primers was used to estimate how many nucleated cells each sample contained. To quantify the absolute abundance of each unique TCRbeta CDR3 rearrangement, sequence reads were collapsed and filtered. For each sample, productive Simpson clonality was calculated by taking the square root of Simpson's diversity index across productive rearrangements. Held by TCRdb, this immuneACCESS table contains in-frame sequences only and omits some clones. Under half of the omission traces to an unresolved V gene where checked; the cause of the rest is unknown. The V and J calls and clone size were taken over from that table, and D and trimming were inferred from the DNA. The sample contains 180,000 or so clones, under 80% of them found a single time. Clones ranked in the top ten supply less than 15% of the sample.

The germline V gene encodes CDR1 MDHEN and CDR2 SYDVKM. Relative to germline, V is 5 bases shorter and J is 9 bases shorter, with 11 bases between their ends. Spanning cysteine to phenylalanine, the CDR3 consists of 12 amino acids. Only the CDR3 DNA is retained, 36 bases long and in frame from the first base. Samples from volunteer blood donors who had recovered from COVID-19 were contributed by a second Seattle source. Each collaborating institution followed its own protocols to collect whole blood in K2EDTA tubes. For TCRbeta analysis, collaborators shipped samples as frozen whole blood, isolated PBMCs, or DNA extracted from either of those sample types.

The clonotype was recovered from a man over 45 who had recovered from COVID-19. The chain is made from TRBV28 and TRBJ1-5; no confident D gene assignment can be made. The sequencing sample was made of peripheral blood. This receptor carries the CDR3 CASSLASGPQHF. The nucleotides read TGTGCCAGCAGTCTAGCGTCGGGGCCCCAGCATTTT.